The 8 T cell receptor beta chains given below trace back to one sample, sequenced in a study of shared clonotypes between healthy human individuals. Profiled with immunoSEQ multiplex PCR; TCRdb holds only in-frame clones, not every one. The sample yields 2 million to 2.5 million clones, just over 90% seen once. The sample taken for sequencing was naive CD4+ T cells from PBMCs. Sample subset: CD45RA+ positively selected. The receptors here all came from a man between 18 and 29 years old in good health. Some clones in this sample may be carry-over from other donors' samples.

Written as DNA, the CDR3 is TGCGCCAGCAGCTTGGATGTCCAAGGGGAGCTGTTTTTT. It codes for CASSLDVQGELFF. The chain employs TRBV5-1 and TRBJ2-2; D is unresolved. Germline CDR1 reads SGHRS; CDR2 reads YFSETQ. V was cut by 0 bases and J by 8 bases, with 8 bases left in between. The CDR3 length is 13 residues.

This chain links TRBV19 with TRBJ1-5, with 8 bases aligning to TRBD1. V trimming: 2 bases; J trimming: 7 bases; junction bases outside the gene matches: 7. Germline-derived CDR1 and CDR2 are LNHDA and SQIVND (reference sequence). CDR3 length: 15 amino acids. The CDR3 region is CASSISRQGNQPQHF. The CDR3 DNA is TGTGCCAGTAGTATAAGTAGACAGGGGAACCAGCCCCAGCATTTT.

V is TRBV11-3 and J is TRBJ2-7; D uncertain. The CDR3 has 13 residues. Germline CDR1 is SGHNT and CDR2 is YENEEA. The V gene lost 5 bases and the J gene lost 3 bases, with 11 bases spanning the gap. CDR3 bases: TGTGCCAGCAGCACCGGAAGCTACTACGAGCAGTACTTC. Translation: CASSTGSYYEQYF.

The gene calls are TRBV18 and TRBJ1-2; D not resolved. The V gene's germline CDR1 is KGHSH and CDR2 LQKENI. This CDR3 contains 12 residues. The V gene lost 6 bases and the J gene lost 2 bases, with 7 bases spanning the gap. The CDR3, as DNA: TGTGCCAGCTCCGCGGCGAACTATGGCTACACCTTC. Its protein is CASSAANYGYTF.

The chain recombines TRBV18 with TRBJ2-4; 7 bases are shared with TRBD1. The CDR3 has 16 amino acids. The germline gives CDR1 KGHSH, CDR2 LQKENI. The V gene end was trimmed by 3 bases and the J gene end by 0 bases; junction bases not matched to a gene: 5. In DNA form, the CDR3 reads TGTGCCAGCTCACCGATGGACAGGCTAGCCAAAAACATTCAGTACTTC. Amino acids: CASSPMDRLAKNIQYF.

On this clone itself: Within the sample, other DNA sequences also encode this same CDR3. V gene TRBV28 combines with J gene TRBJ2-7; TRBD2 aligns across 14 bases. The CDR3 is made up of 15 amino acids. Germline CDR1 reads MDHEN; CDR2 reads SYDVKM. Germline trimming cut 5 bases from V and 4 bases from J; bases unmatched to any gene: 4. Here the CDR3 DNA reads TGTGCCAGCAGTCCCGGGACTAGCGGGAGTTACGAGCAGTACTTC. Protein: CASSPGTSGSYEQYF.

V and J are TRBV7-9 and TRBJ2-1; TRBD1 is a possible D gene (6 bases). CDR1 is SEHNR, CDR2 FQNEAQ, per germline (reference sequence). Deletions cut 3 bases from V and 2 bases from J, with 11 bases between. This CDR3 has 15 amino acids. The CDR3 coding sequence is TGTGCCAGCAGCTTTGGACAGATGACCTACAATGAGCAGTTCTTC. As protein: CASSFGQMTYNEQFF. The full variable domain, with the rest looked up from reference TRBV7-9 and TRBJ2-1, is DTGVSQNPRHKITKRGQNVTFRCDPISEHNRLYWYRQTLGQGPEFLTYFQNEAQLEKSRLLSDRFSAERPKGSFSTLEIQRTEQGDSAMYLCASSFGQMTYNEQFFGPGTRLTVL.

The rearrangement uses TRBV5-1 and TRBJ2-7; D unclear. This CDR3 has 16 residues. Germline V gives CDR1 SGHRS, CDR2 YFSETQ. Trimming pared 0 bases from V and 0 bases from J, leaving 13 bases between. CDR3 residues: CASSLVRGSASYEQYF. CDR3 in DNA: TGCGCCAGCAGCTTGGTCCGCGGCAGCGCCTCCTACGAGCAGTACTTC.